These 28 T cell receptor beta chains were all obtained from the same sample, sequenced in a study of blood T cell repertoires in COVID-19. Generated by immunoSEQ multiplex PCR, the TCRdb table keeps only in-frame clones and is missing some. This sample has about 140,000 clones, with about 87% found just once. Sequenced input: peripheral blood. The receptors derive from a human donor in a cohort sampled during active COVID-19.

The rearrangement joins TRBV7-2 to TRBJ1-5, with 8 nucleotides matching TRBD1. The CDR3 has 16 residues. Germline V gives CDR1 SGHTA, CDR2 FQGNSA. The V gene end was trimmed by 2 bases and the J gene end by 2 bases; junction bases not matched to a gene: 5. CDR3 sequence (DNA): TGTGCCAGCAGCTTATTCGCGACAGGGGGCAATCAGCCCCAGCATTTT. Translating it yields CASSLFATGGNQPQHF.

The CDR3 region has the DNA TGCGCCAGCAGTGGGACAGCTTCTTTGAACACTGAAGCTTTCTTT. The encoded protein is CASSGTASLNTEAFF. The chain links TRBV10-1 to TRBJ1-1; a possible D gene is TRBD1 (6 bases). CDR1 and CDR2 (germline): WNHNN, SYGVQD (reference sequence). Trimming removed 4 bases at V and 0 bases at J, with 12 bases between. This CDR3 has 15 amino acids.

This clone occurred once. This chain uses TRBV7-8 with TRBJ2-1; 8 bases are a match to TRBD2. This CDR3 comprises 19 residues. Trimming cost V 2 bases and J 2 bases; bases outside gene matches: 14. Germline V gene sequence: CDR1 SGHVS, CDR2 FQNEAQ. The CDR3 nucleotides are TGTGCCAGCAGCTTAAAAAGTGGAGGAGCGGGAGACGCCTACAATGAGCAGTTCTTC. Its protein is CASSLKSGGAGDAYNEQFF.

The gene calls are TRBV27 and TRBJ2-7; D gene ambiguous. CDR1 is MNHEY and CDR2 is SMNVEV in the germline V gene (reference sequence). This CDR3 has 12 amino acids. Trimming left V 11 bases short and J 3 bases short, with 14 bases between. CDR3 sequence reads: CARRSSVYEQYF. As DNA, the CDR3 is TGTGCCCGCCGCTCCTCGGTCTACGAGCAGTACTTC.

The chain has TRBV7-3 and TRBJ2-5; D unclear. The CDR3 consists of 14 residues. In germline, CDR1 is SGHTA, CDR2 FQGTGA. Trimming stripped 4 bases from V and 5 bases from J, with 14 bases between. The CDR3, as DNA: TGTGCCAGCAGCTCCTACCCGCGAGCGGAGACCCAGTACTTC. It codes for CASSSYPRAETQYF. Full variable domain (missing parts from reference TRBV7-3 and TRBJ2-5): GAGVSQTPSNKVTEKGKYVELRCDPISGHTALYWYRQSLGQGPEFLIYFQGTGAADDSGLPNDRFFAVRPEGSVSTLKIQRTERGDSAVYLCASSSYPRAETQYFGPGTRLLVL.

The chain uses TRBV2 and TRBJ2-7; 8 bases line up with TRBD2. This CDR3 spans 14 amino acids. V gave up 1 base and J gave up 3 bases; unmatched junction bases: 2. Per germline, CDR1 SNHLY and CDR2 FYNNEI. CDR3 protein: CASSEGGTSYEQYF. DNA of the CDR3: TGTGCCAGCAGTGAAGGTGGGACTAGCTACGAGCAGTACTTC.

The chain uses TRBV9 and TRBJ1-3; D is possibly TRBD1 (6 bases). V lost 0 bases and J 0 bases, leaving 13 bases between the germline ends. CDR3 size: 17 residues. Germline-derived CDR1 and CDR2 are SGDLS and YYNGEE. The CDR3 spells CASSVASGQISGNTIYF. DNA for the CDR3: TGTGCCAGCAGCGTAGCTTCGGGACAAATCTCTGGAAACACCATATATTTT.

The V and J genes are TRBV9 and TRBJ1-6; 10 nucleotides align to TRBD1. Germline assignment: CDR1 SGDLS and CDR2 YYNGEE. There are 16 residues in the CDR3. Unmatched junction bases numbered 6, after V lost 0 bases and J lost 9 bases. Written as DNA, the CDR3 is TGTGCCAGCAGCGTAGGGAGTGACAGGGGGCTTTCACCCCTCCACTTT. Protein sequence: CASSVGSDRGLSPLHF.

CDR3 sequence reads: CASSLFHRAYEQYF. CDR3 DNA: TGTGCCAGCAGCTTGTTTCACAGAGCCTACGAGCAGTACTTC. The chain joins TRBV5-4 to TRBJ2-7; D is unresolved. CDR1 and CDR2 (germline): SGHNT, YYREEE (reference sequence). CDR3 length: 14 amino acids. V shed 1 base and J shed 2 bases, with 10 bases lying between them.

The chain is built from TRBV7-9 and TRBJ2-1, with D perhaps matching TRBD2 (6 bases). The V gene lost 0 bases and the J gene lost 4 bases, with 13 bases spanning the gap. CDR3 size: 16 residues. Germline V gene sequence: CDR1 SEHNR, CDR2 FQNEAQ (reference sequence). CDR3 sequence: CASSLAPGVGYNEQFF. In DNA, the CDR3 is TGTGCCAGCAGCTTAGCCCCGGGGGTGGGTTACAATGAGCAGTTCTTC.

V is TRBV30 and J is TRBJ2-1, with 7 bases matching TRBD1. Germline CDR1 GTSNPN, CDR2 SVGIG (reference sequence). Trimming at V came to 8 bases and at J to 3 bases, leaving 7 bases not matched to a gene. This CDR3 is 13 amino acids long. This chain's CDR3 is CASGQDSYNEQFF. In DNA, the CDR3 is TGTGCCAGCGGACAGGATAGCTACAATGAGCAGTTCTTC.

J is TRBJ2-3 and V is TRBV28, with a possible D match to TRBD2 (6 bases). Germline lookup yields CDR1 MDHEN and CDR2 SYDVKM. V was cut by 8 bases and J by 0 bases, with 12 bases left in between. This CDR3 is built from 14 residues. CDR3 nucleotides: TGTGCCAGCGATACCGGGACTAGCACAGATACGCAGTATTTT. This sequence encodes CASDTGTSTDTQYF.

The chain combines TRBV10-3 with TRBJ2-5; 8 bases fit TRBD1. V shed 2 bases, J shed 3 bases, and the junction held 8 bases outside the gene matches. Germline-derived CDR1 and CDR2 are ENHRY and SYGVKD. The CDR3 runs to 16 residues. CDR3 amino acids: CAISEPTGVLKETQYF. The CDR3 nucleotides are TGTGCCATCAGTGAGCCGACAGGGGTGCTTAAAGAGACCCAGTACTTC.

A few counts support this clone. This chain joins TRBV7-3 and TRBJ2-5, with 10 positions matching TRBD1. Germline CDR1 and CDR2: SGHTA and FQGTGA. This CDR3 region has 13 residues. With 5 bases clipped from V and 4 bases from J, the junction kept 1 base outside the gene matches. DNA of the CDR3: TGTGCCAGCAGCCGGGACAGGGGAGAGACCCAGTACTTC. Translation: CASSRDRGETQYF.

V and J are TRBV12-3 or TRBV12-4 and TRBJ1-1; tentatively, D is TRBD1 (5 bases). Trimming took 7 bases from V and 10 from J, leaving 13 bases between them. The CDR3 extends over 11 amino acids. The CDR3 sequence is CASTAGRGAFF. The CDR3 DNA is TGTGCCAGCACGGCAGGGAGGGGAGCTTTCTTT.

The chain carries TRBV10-3 and TRBJ2-7; 9 nucleotides line up with TRBD1. Germline V CDR1 and CDR2: ENHRY, SYGVKD. V lost 10 bases and J lost 4; bases outside the gene matches: 8. This CDR3 has 13 amino acids. CDR3 amino acids: CATSGQGNYEQYF. CDR3 coding DNA: TGTGCCACCTCGGGACAGGGTAATTACGAGCAGTACTTC.

The chain carries TRBV10-2 and TRBJ1-1, with D possibly matching TRBD1 (6 bases). The V end lost 11 bases, the J end lost 5 bases, and 18 bases lay between the germline ends. CDR3 size: 13 residues. The germline V gene encodes CDR1 WSHSY and CDR2 SAAADI. CDR3 coding DNA: TGCGCCGTCTATCCAGGGGAAGAAACTGAAGCTTTCTTT. Protein product: CAVYPGEETEAFF.

The rearrangement uses TRBV5-6 and TRBJ1-1; D perhaps matches TRBD1 (5 bases). Germline CDR1 is SGHDT and CDR2 is YYEEEE. V shed 5 bases and J shed 1 base, with 12 bases lying between them. The CDR3 length is 14 residues. The CDR3 coding sequence is TGTGCCAGCAGGACACTTCAGGGGAACACTGAAGCTTTCTTT. Translation gives CASRTLQGNTEAFF.

This rearrangement joins TRBV28 to TRBJ2-3, with 7 bases fitting TRBD2. This CDR3 contains 18 residues. V trimming: 6 bases; J trimming: 1 base; junction bases outside the gene matches: 16. Germline values: CDR1 MDHEN, CDR2 SYDVKM. CDR3 nucleotide sequence: TGTGCCAGCAGGATTCCGGGACTACCTTTTGAAGGCACAGATACGCAGTATTTT. Translating it yields CASRIPGLPFEGTDTQYF.

The gene calls are TRBV6-4 and TRBJ2-1; 9 bases are shared with TRBD2. From germline, CDR1 is MRHNA and CDR2 SNTAGT. The CDR3 sequence is 16 residues long. The junction had 4 bases not matched to a gene; V was cut back by 0 bases and J by 4 bases. The CDR3, as DNA: TGTGCCAGCAGTGACTCCTGGCGGGAGGGGTACAATGAGCAGTTCTTC. Translation: CASSDSWREGYNEQFF.

The V and J genes are TRBV13 and TRBJ2-1; D is unresolved. Trimming pared 5 bases from V and 8 bases from J, leaving 22 bases between. Germline V gives CDR1 PRHDT, CDR2 FYEKMQ (reference sequence). This CDR3 contains 16 residues. CDR3 sequence: CASSPALMFGFDEQFF. In nucleotides, the CDR3 is TGTGCCAGCAGCCCGGCACTGATGTTCGGGTTTGATGAGCAGTTCTTC.

The chain employs TRBV13 and TRBJ2-3; 12 bases map to TRBD2. This CDR3 is built from 17 residues. Germline CDR1 reads PRHDT; CDR2 reads FYEKMQ (reference sequence). V shed 0 bases and J 5 bases; nucleotides not matched to a gene: 6. The CDR3, as DNA: TGTGCCAGCAGCTTAGGCTCTAGCGGGGGGGTTGGAGATACGCAGTATTTT. This codes for CASSLGSSGGVGDTQYF. The whole variable domain, remainder taken from reference TRBV13 and TRBJ2-3, is AAGVIQSPRHLIKEKRETATLKCYPIPRHDTVYWYQQGPGQDPQFLISFYEKMQSDKGSIPDRFSAQQFSDYHSELNMSSLELGDSALYFCASSLGSSGGVGDTQYFGPGTRLTVL.

This sequence joins TRBV28 and TRBJ2-3; TRBD2 matches 9 bases. This CDR3 is built from 14 residues. The V segment lost 8 bases and the J segment 6 bases; nucleotides outside the gene matches: 9. Germline CDR1 and CDR2: MDHEN and SYDVKM. The CDR3 nucleotides read TGTGCCAGCGTCCGCGGGGGGGCCGTGGATACGCAGTATTTT. This translates into CASVRGGAVDTQYF.

This rearrangement joins TRBV6-6 to TRBJ1-3, with 9 nucleotides matching TRBD1. Losses at the gene ends were 7 bases for V and 1 base for J; bases not matched to a gene: 8. The CDR3 has 16 amino acids. From germline, CDR1 is MNHNY and CDR2 SVGAGI (reference sequence). The CDR3 here is CASNRDREPSGNTIYF. CDR3 bases: TGTGCCAGCAATCGGGACAGGGAACCATCTGGAAACACCATATATTTT.

The rearrangement uses TRBV3-1 (or the pseudogene TRBV3-2) and TRBJ1-2, with D possibly matching TRBD1 (5 bases). CDR3 length: 14 amino acids. Germline CDR1 and CDR2: LGHDT and YNNKEL (reference sequence). The V and J ends lost 0 bases and 8 bases respectively, with 13 bases between them. Here the CDR3 DNA reads TGTGCCAGCAGCCAAGAGGGCAGGGTGGAAGGCTACACCTTC. This gives the protein CASSQEGRVEGYTF.

V usage is TRBV12-3 or TRBV12-4 and J usage is TRBJ2-7; 7 nucleotides agree with TRBD2. The CDR3 sequence is 13 residues long. V was pared by 2 bases and J by 6 bases, with 4 bases of the junction left unmatched. The CDR3: CASSLPQRGEQYF. The CDR3 DNA reads as TGTGCCAGCAGTTTACCCCAGCGGGGCGAGCAGTACTTC.

V gene TRBV28 combines with J gene TRBJ2-3; D is possibly TRBD1 (6 bases). The CDR3 loop spans 15 amino acids. Germline assignment: CDR1 MDHEN and CDR2 SYDVKM. Trimming took 5 bases from V and 6 from J, leaving 18 bases between them. CDR3 loop: CASSIPGHPQDTQYF. The CDR3 nucleotides are TGTGCCAGCAGTATTCCGGGACACCCCCAGGATACGCAGTATTTT.

V gene TRBV19 combines with J gene TRBJ2-6; TRBD1 agrees at 7 bases. V shed 3 bases and J 13 bases; nucleotides not matched to a gene: 12. CDR1 and CDR2 from the germline V gene are LNHDA and SQIVND (reference sequence). The CDR3 is 15 amino acids. This CDR3 is CASSMEQDRNLVLTF. The CDR3, as DNA: TGTGCCAGTAGTATGGAACAGGACAGGAATTTAGTCCTGACTTTC.